What follows are 30 T cell receptor beta chains derived from one specimen sequenced in a study of CD8 T cells in ankylosing spondylitis. Study results and caveats: About 8 highly homologous variants made up a TCR beta motif, and this motif appeared characteristic of ankylosing spondylitis blood.

These receptors have no identified antigens. In TCRdb, the 5' RACE reads were re-called with MiXCR into one record per CDR3 protein. The data show more than 250,000 distinct CDR3 sequences, under 8.5% seen once. Sequencing was performed on blood, either unsorted or a sorted T cell fraction (not recorded which). These receptors originate from a male donor with ankylosing spondylitis.

In its sample, this clonotype was seen a few times. This chain connects TRBV7-8 to TRBJ1-3; TRBD1 agrees at 7 bases. The germline V gene encodes CDR1 SGHVS and CDR2 FQNEAQ. The CDR3 has 15 amino acids. Trimming took 5 bases from V and 4 from J; bases not matched to a gene: 8. The CDR3 region is CASSRTGGMGNTIYF. For the CDR3, the DNA is TGTGCCAGCAGCCGGACAGGTGGCATGGGAAACACCATATATTTT.

The table lists this clonotype with a few counts. The rearrangement joins TRBV7-9 to TRBJ1-4; no firm D call. CDR3 size: 14 residues. V lost 5 bases, J lost 8 bases, and 15 bases lay in between. Looked up from germline, CDR1 is SEHNR and CDR2 is FQNEAQ (reference sequence). The CDR3 sequence: CASSPGRNSEKLFF. In DNA, the CDR3 is TGTGCCAGCAGCCCCGGACGGAATTCAGAAAAACTGTTTTTT.

This clonotype was detected ten times or more. The chain couples TRBV10-3 to TRBJ2-5, with 8 bases lining up with TRBD2. J gave up 0 bases and V 6 bases, and 3 bases lay outside the gene matches. The germline CDR1 and CDR2 sequences are ENHRY and SYGVKD. CDR3 length: 14 residues. The CDR3 sequence: CAIRSTSDQETQYF. The CDR3 DNA follows: TGTGCCATCAGATCGACTAGCGACCAAGAGACCCAGTACTTC.

This chain uses TRBV27 with TRBJ2-5; 7 nucleotides line up with TRBD2. J gave up 10 bases and V 6 bases, and 11 bases lay outside the gene matches. Germline values: CDR1 MNHEY, CDR2 SMNVEV (reference sequence). This CDR3 is 13 amino acids long. The CDR3 DNA reads as TGTGCCAGCAGACCCGGGACTTCGGGGGGCCAGTACTTC. Translating gives CASRPGTSGGQYF.

The chain combines TRBV19 with TRBJ2-3; maybe TRBD2 (5 bases). The CDR3 length is 14 residues. With 6 bases removed from V and 5 bases from J, the gap between germline ends came to 15 bases. In germline, CDR1 is LNHDA, CDR2 SQIVND (reference sequence). CDR3 sequence (DNA): TGTGCCAGTAGCTACTCGACGGGGAGAGATACGCAGTATTTT. This gives the protein CASSYSTGRDTQYF.

This clonotype was seen a handful of times. The rearrangement links TRBV20-1 to TRBJ2-1; 7 bases map to TRBD2. The V gene's germline CDR1 is DFQATT and CDR2 SNEGSKA (reference sequence). This CDR3 is built from 16 residues. J gave up 5 bases and V 3 bases, and 13 bases lay outside the gene matches. CDR3 nucleotides: TGCAGTGCTAGGGCCTGGGGAGGGGCGGGAGACAATGAGCAGTTCTTC. It is translated as CSARAWGGAGDNEQFF.

This clonotype was counted a few times. This sequence joins TRBV4-1 and TRBJ2-2; TRBD1 or TRBD2 may be the D gene (6 bases each). V dropped 1 base and J dropped 0 bases, with 24 bases sitting between them. CDR3 length: 21 residues. Germline V gene lookup returns CDR1 MGHRA and CDR2 YSYEKL. The chain's CDR3 is CASSQGRGRGVIPANTGELFF. The CDR3 coding sequence is TGCGCCAGCAGCCAAGGCCGGGGGCGGGGAGTCATACCCGCGAACACCGGGGAGCTGTTTTTT.

The rearrangement joins TRBV6-5 to TRBJ2-7, with TRBD1 matching 7 bases. The CDR3 runs 13 residues. The V segment lost 9 bases and the J segment 1 base; nucleotides outside the gene matches: 6. CDR1 and CDR2 from the germline V gene are MNHEY and SVGAGI. The chain's CDR3 is CASSYRGSYEQYF. The DNA of the CDR3 is TGTGCCAGTTCCTACAGGGGATCCTACGAGCAGTACTTC.

The table lists this clonotype with many counts. This chain links TRBV12-5 with TRBJ1-3; no clear D. Germline V gene data show CDR1 as LGHNT and CDR2 as FRNRAP. V was trimmed by 0 bases and J by 7 bases, leaving 7 bases between them. The CDR3 spans 13 residues. This CDR3 is CASGLVTDNTIYF. CDR3 nucleotide sequence: TGTGCTAGTGGTTTGGTAACAGATAACACCATATATTTT.

The chain carries TRBV3-1 and TRBJ1-1; D gene unclear. The V and J ends lost 3 bases and 0 bases respectively, with 5 bases between them. The germline gives CDR1 LGHDT, CDR2 YNNKEL (reference sequence). There are 13 residues in the CDR3. As DNA, the CDR3 is TGTGCCAGCAGCCATCCTTTGAACACTGAAGCTTTCTTT. It codes for CASSHPLNTEAFF.

This clonotype was seen only a few times. The chain joins TRBV29-1 to TRBJ2-5; D possibly corresponds to TRBD2 (5 bases). The germline V gene encodes CDR1 SQVTM and CDR2 ANQGSEA. The CDR3 has 15 residues. The V end lost 5 bases, the J end lost 4 bases, and 20 bases lay between the germline ends. The CDR3 loop reads CSVLGHTWTGETQYF. The CDR3 DNA is TGCAGCGTTTTAGGCCATACCTGGACTGGAGAGACCCAGTACTTC.

The CDR3 is CASSNRGSETQYF. DNA of the CDR3: TGTGCCAGCAGTAACAGGGGGTCAGAGACCCAGTACTTC. This chain connects TRBV28 to TRBJ2-5, with TRBD1 matching over 8 bases. CDR1 MDHEN and CDR2 SYDVKM come from the germline V gene. The CDR3 contains 13 residues. V trimming: 5 bases; J trimming: 4 bases; junction bases outside the gene matches: 3.

This clonotype was found a few times. The genes are TRBV5-5 and TRBJ2-3, with D perhaps being TRBD1 or TRBD2 (6 bases each). Looked up from germline, CDR1 is SGHKS and CDR2 is YYEKEE (reference sequence). The CDR3 has 14 amino acids. Trimming pared 4 bases from V and 9 bases from J, leaving 18 bases between. CDR3 coding DNA: TGTGCCAGCAGCCTACCGGGGGCCAGTGGGACGCAGTATTTT. It is translated as CASSLPGASGTQYF.

Only a few counts were recorded for this clonotype. V is TRBV7-9 and J is TRBJ2-2; 8 bases match TRBD1. After removal of 6 bases from V and 6 bases from J, the junction contained 6 bases not matched to a gene. Germline V gene data show CDR1 as SEHNR and CDR2 as FQNEAQ (reference sequence). The CDR3 covers 14 residues. The CDR3 reads CASRNDRGAGELFF. CDR3 nucleotides: TGTGCCAGCAGAAACGACAGGGGTGCCGGGGAGCTGTTTTTT.

In its sample, this clonotype was seen once. This chain joins TRBV25-1 and TRBJ1-4; D gene uncertain. CDR3 length: 11 residues. Per the germline V gene, CDR1 is MGHDK and CDR2 is SYGVNS. The V end was cut by 0 bases, the J end by 7 bases, with 0 bases between. CDR3 amino acids: CASSEYEKLFF. The CDR3 DNA reads TGTGCCAGCAGTGAATATGAAAAACTGTTTTTT.

This clonotype appeared a few times. The V and J genes are TRBV4-1 and TRBJ2-7, with 14 bases that match TRBD2. The CDR3 loop spans 14 amino acids. V was pared by 3 bases and J by 9 bases, with 4 bases of the junction left unmatched. The germline V gene encodes CDR1 MGHRA and CDR2 YSYEKL. The CDR3: CASSHGTSGSLQYF. CDR3 coding DNA: TGCGCCAGCAGCCACGGGACTAGCGGGAGCTTGCAGTACTTC.

This clonotype was seen at least ten times. The gene calls are TRBV5-1 and TRBJ1-2; maybe TRBD1 (5 bases). CDR3 length: 14 amino acids. The V and J ends lost 4 bases and 0 bases respectively, with 10 bases between them. CDR1 and CDR2 from the germline V gene are SGHRS and YFSETQ. CDR3 sequence: CASSIRDPNYGYTF. CDR3 coding DNA: TGCGCCAGCAGCATCAGGGACCCTAACTATGGCTACACCTTC. Full variable domain (remainder filled in from reference TRBV5-1 and TRBJ1-2): KAGVTQTPRYLIKTRGQQVTLSCSPISGHRSVSWYQQTPGQGLQFLFEYFSETQRNKGNFPGRFSGRQFSNSRSEMNVSTLELGDSALYLCASSIRDPNYGYTFGSGTRLTVV.

Only a few counts were recorded for this clonotype. This chain connects TRBV9 to TRBJ2-3; 9 bases are a match to TRBD2. There are 15 residues in the CDR3. Trimming removed 1 base from V and 5 bases from J; junction bases left unmatched: 5. Germline V gene sequence: CDR1 SGDLS, CDR2 YYNGEE. The CDR3 sequence is CASSVSLAGIDTQYF. CDR3 in DNA: TGTGCCAGCAGCGTATCACTAGCGGGTATAGATACGCAGTATTTT.

This clonotype was picked up a small number of times. V gene TRBV4-2 combines with J gene TRBJ2-3; D unclear. Germline CDR1 reads LGHNA; CDR2 reads YNFKEQ. The CDR3 has 16 amino acids. The germline V and J ends were trimmed by 2 bases and 5 bases, with 17 bases remaining between them. The CDR3 sequence: CASSQPSSPVGDTQYF. In DNA form, the CDR3 reads TGTGCCAGCAGCCAACCCTCCTCCCCGGTAGGAGATACGCAGTATTTT.

This clonotype was detected only a few times. For the CDR3, the DNA is TGCGCCAGCAGCTTGGGGCGTTATGGGCCCGGGGAGCTGTTTTTT. Protein sequence: CASSLGRYGPGELFF. The chain couples TRBV5-1 to TRBJ2-2, with D uncertain. V lost 0 bases to trimming and J lost 6 bases, with 12 bases between them. CDR3 size: 15 residues. CDR1 and CDR2 from the germline V gene are SGHRS and YFSETQ.

This clonotype has ten or more counts. The chain links TRBV4-1 to TRBJ2-1; tentatively, D is TRBD2 (6 bases). Trimming left V 0 bases short and J 3 bases short, with 9 bases between. The CDR3 contains 15 residues. Germline V CDR1 and CDR2: MGHRA, YSYEKL. Written as DNA, the CDR3 is TGCGCCAGCAGCCAAGACTCGGGACTCTACAATGAGCAGTTCTTC. This translates into CASSQDSGLYNEQFF.

V is TRBV20-1 and J is TRBJ1-1, with TRBD1 as a possible D gene (6 bases). CDR1 and CDR2 (germline): DFQATT, SNEGSKA (reference sequence). The CDR3 runs to 14 residues. V was cut by 6 bases and J by 0 bases, with 14 bases left in between. In DNA form, the CDR3 reads TGCAGTGCCCCGACACAGGGACTGAACACTGAAGCTTTCTTT. This encodes CSAPTQGLNTEAFF.

CDR3 sequence: CASEAQRMNTEAFF. Here the CDR3 DNA reads TGTGCCAGCGAGGCCCAGAGGATGAACACTGAAGCTTTCTTT. The chain links TRBV6-1 to TRBJ1-1, with no clear D. CDR1 and CDR2 from the germline V gene are MNHNS and SASEGT. Trimming pared 8 bases from V and 0 bases from J, leaving 13 bases between. This CDR3 spans 14 amino acids.

The gene calls are TRBV5-6 and TRBJ2-2, with 8 bases matching TRBD1. CDR1 and CDR2 from the germline V gene are SGHDT and YYEEEE. This CDR3 contains 16 residues. V lost 5 bases to trimming and J lost 6 bases; unmatched junction nucleotides: 12. As DNA, the CDR3 is TGTGCCAGCAGATCCCTAGGACAGGGAGGTTCCGGGGAGCTGTTTTTT. This codes for CASRSLGQGGSGELFF.

The J gene is TRBJ2-1, the V gene TRBV27, with a tentative D call TRBD2 (5 bases). The V end was cut by 6 bases, the J end by 2 bases, with 17 bases between. Germline lookup yields CDR1 MNHEY and CDR2 SMNVEV (reference sequence). The CDR3 sequence is 16 residues long. The CDR3 is CASSRLSGGPYNEQFF. The DNA for the CDR3 is TGTGCCAGCAGCCGCCTAAGCGGAGGTCCCTACAATGAGCAGTTCTTC.

This clonotype was counted only a few times. This chain links TRBV10-3 with TRBJ2-1; D is possibly TRBD2 (6 bases). With 6 bases removed from V and 1 base from J, the gap between germline ends came to 10 bases. Looked up from germline, CDR1 is ENHRY and CDR2 is SYGVKD. This CDR3 has 14 residues. The CDR3 sequence: CAIRAGGSYNEQFF. CDR3 coding DNA: TGTGCCATCAGGGCTGGGGGGTCCTACAATGAGCAGTTCTTC.

The CDR3 sequence: CASNPGLFVNEQFF. For the CDR3, the DNA is TGTGCCAGCAATCCTGGGTTATTCGTGAATGAGCAGTTCTTC. The rearrangement joins TRBV27 to TRBJ2-1; no firm D call. The V gene lost 7 bases and the J gene lost 7 bases, with 17 bases spanning the gap. CDR3 length: 14 residues. Germline V CDR1 and CDR2: MNHEY, SMNVEV (reference sequence).

This clonotype was counted between two and nine times. This sequence joins TRBV5-1 and TRBJ2-6, with D perhaps matching TRBD1 (5 bases). CDR3 length: 15 residues. Deletions cut 2 bases from V and 2 bases from J, with 8 bases between. From germline, CDR1 is SGHRS and CDR2 YFSETQ. The CDR3 coding sequence is TGCGCCAGCAGCTTATACAGGCCTGGGGCCAACGTCCTGACTTTC. As protein: CASSLYRPGANVLTF.

This clonotype was counted a few times. The rearrangement links TRBV6-1 to TRBJ1-2; a possible D gene is TRBD1 (5 bases). The CDR3 spans 15 residues. The germline gives CDR1 MNHNS, CDR2 SASEGT. The germline V and J ends were trimmed by 2 bases and 3 bases, with 13 bases remaining between them. CDR3 region: CASSELRGIDYGYTF. CDR3 DNA: TGTGCCAGCAGTGAACTGCGGGGGATTGACTATGGCTACACCTTC.

This clonotype was detected only a few times. The CDR3 nucleotides read TGTGCCAGCAAATTAGCGGGAGGTTTTAGCACAGATACGCAGTATTTT. This translates into CASKLAGGFSTDTQYF. This chain uses TRBV7-2 with TRBJ2-3; 10 positions match TRBD2. After removal of 7 bases from V and 0 bases from J, the junction contained 7 bases not matched to a gene. The CDR3 totals 16 residues. Germline V gene lookup returns CDR1 SGHTA and CDR2 FQGNSA.